This is a list of T cell receptor beta chains from one sample in a study of human T cells and chemical hapten exposure. MiXCR, run by TCRdb on the RACE reads, gives a single entry per CDR3 protein. The repertoire holds 330,000 or so distinct CDR3 sequences, with around 6% as singletons. The specimen was whole blood, collected in connection with sensitization to the hapten diphenylcyclopropenone (DPC). The source is a woman aged 18-30 years with alopecia areata. Some clones in this sample may be carry-over from other donors' samples. Both conserved end residues are part of each CDR3.

V | CDR3
TRBV29-1 | CSVGGGGTEAFF
TRBV20-1 | CSARGGLSYTF
TRBV28 | CASSQADRLNTEAFF
TRBV7-2 | CASGLVIQETQYF
TRBV28 | CASSRGQGAKETQYF
TRBV6-1 | CASSEAPSMWSNSPLHF
TRBV7-2 | CASSLITKDTQYF
TRBV5-4 | CASSPTGPTSYEQYF
TRBV7-9 | CASSYTPLADYNEQFF
TRBV27 | CASTGTFEAFF
TRBV6-5 | CATRVLGGYTF
TRBV7-6 | CASSGDNSYEQYF